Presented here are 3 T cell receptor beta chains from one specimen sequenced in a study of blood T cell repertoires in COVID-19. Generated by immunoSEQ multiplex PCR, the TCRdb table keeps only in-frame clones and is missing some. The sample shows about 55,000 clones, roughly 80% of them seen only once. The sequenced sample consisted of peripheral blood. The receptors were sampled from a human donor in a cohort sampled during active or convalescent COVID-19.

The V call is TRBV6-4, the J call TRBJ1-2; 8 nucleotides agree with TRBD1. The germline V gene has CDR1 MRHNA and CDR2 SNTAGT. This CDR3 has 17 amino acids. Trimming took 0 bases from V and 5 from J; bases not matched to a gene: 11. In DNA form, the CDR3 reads TGTGCCAGCAGTGACTCTCCATCGGCAGGGGGCCGTTATGGCTACACCTTC. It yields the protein CASSDSPSAGGRYGYTF.

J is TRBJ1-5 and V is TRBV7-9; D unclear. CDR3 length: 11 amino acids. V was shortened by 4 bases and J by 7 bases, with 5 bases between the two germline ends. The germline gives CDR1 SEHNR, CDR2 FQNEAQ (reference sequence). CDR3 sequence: CASSSYQPQHF. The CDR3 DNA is TGTGCCAGCAGCTCCTACCAGCCCCAGCATTTT.

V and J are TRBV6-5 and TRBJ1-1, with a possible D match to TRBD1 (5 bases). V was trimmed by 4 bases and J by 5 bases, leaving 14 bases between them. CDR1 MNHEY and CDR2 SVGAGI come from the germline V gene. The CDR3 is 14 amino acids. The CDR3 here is CASSSHRRRTEAFF. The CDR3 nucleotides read TGTGCCAGCAGTTCCCACAGGCGACGGACTGAAGCTTTCTTT.